The clone carrying this T cell receptor (beta chain) was detected a few times. Its antigen is as yet unknown. Libraries were prepared by immunoSEQ multiplex PCR; TCRdb keeps only in-frame clonotypes and omits some of them. Among some 260,000 clones listed, roughly nine tenths were seen once. Trimming shortened V by 5 bases and J by 5 bases, and 16 bases separated the two germline ends. Germline lookup yields CDR1 MDHEN and CDR2 SYDVKM. The CDR3 is 14 amino acids. The data stem from a study of cytomegalovirus exposure and HLA in healthy donors. Findings and limits, study-wide: Rarity held for most TCR sequences, but there were some public TCRs that occurred in many donors.

The gene calls are TRBV28 and TRBJ2-7; D remains ambiguous. This clonotype was sampled from a man aged 18 to 30 in good health and CMV-seropositive. The sample taken for sequencing was PBMCs. CDR3 protein: CASSPSALAHEQYF. The CDR3 DNA follows: TGTGCCAGCAGTCCATCGGCCTTGGCCCACGAGCAGTACTTC. Full variable domain (remainder filled in from reference TRBV28 and TRBJ2-7): DVKVTQSSRYLVKRTGEKVFLECVQDMDHENMFWYRQDPGLGLRLIYFSYDVKMKEKGDIPEGYSVSREKKERFSLILESASTNQTSMYLCASSPSALAHEQYFGPGTRLTVT.